Listed here is a single T cell receptor beta chain. The data originate from a study of blood T cell repertoires in COVID-19. TCRdb keeps only in-frame clones here, not all; method: immunoSEQ multiplex PCR. This table holds approximately 330,000 clones, roughly 90% found once. The J segment lost 1 base and the V segment lost 3 bases, leaving 4 bases of the junction unmatched. The CDR3 covers 15 residues. From germline, CDR1 is MNHEY and CDR2 SMNVEV (reference sequence). Sequencing was performed on peripheral blood. J is TRBJ2-3 and V is TRBV27; 7 nucleotides agree with TRBD2. This TCR was sampled from a woman aged 35 to 49 with COVID-19, enrolled during active disease. CDR3 sequence reads: CASSFLAARTDTQYF. Written as DNA, the CDR3 is TGTGCCAGCAGTTTCCTAGCGGCACGCACAGATACGCAGTATTTT.